The 7 T cell receptor beta chains listed next were all sequenced from one sample in a study of tumor-infiltrating lymphocytes in primary liver carcinoma. Extraction of RNA together with DNA used roughly 19-32 mg of unsorted bulk tissue. The authors made TCR beta cDNA from approximately 500 ng total RNA with a constant-region primer. ARM-PCR, slightly modified, supplied the TCR beta libraries through three nested multiplex PCR rounds. With TRBV1-TRBV30 forward primers and a C-beta reverse primer, the first two PCR rounds were run for around 10 cycles each. TCRdb recomputed calls from the multiplex PCR reads with MiXCR, one row per CDR3 protein. The sample carries approximately 190,000 distinct CDR3 sequences, roughly 80% recorded once. Sequencing was carried out using tumor tissue from primary liver carcinoma. The receptors were gathered from a man aged 35-49 years with primary liver carcinoma and hepatitis B virus infection.

Notes on this clonotype: It may be a read error: a sequence one base away is much more abundant. The chain employs TRBV6-2 or TRBV6-3 and TRBJ2-1, with D hard to call. CDR1 and CDR2 from the germline V gene are MNHEY and SVGEGT. Trimming removed 2 bases from V and 9 bases from J, with 11 bases in between. This CDR3 contains 13 residues. The CDR3 spells CASSYDAETEQFF. The CDR3 DNA sequence: TGTGCCAGCAGTTACGACGCAGAGACTGAGCAGTTCTTC.

This clonotype turned up a few times. Given a much more abundant clone one base away, this may be a read error. The chain links TRBV14 to TRBJ2-3, with unresolved D. V lost 0 bases, J lost 4 bases, and 5 bases lay in between. The CDR3 is 13 amino acids. Germline V gene data show CDR1 as SGHDN and CDR2 as FVKESK. CDR3 loop: CASSQDKSDTQYF. The CDR3 DNA is TGTGCCAGCAGCCAAGATAAATCAGATACGCAGTATTTT.

Details on this clonotype: At one end the junction does not follow the germline gene, possibly because of a read error. The CDR3 DNA reads TGTGCCAGCAGCAGGGGTGAGACCGTCTTCTCTAGGGCCAACGTCCTGACTTTC. Its translation is CASSRGETVFSRANVLTF. The chain combines TRBV28 with TRBJ2-6; TRBD1 might be the D (6 bases). This CDR3 has 18 amino acids. The germline gives CDR1 MDHEN, CDR2 SYDVKM.

The chain is built from TRBV4-1 and TRBJ2-2; no firm D call. The CDR3 totals 15 residues. Germline V lookup: CDR1 MGHRA, CDR2 YSYEKL. The V gene lost 9 bases and the J gene lost 8 bases, with 22 bases spanning the gap. The CDR3 loop reads CARNQDLSSAGELFF. In nucleotides, the CDR3 is TGCGCCAGAAACCAAGACCTAAGTAGTGCAGGGGAGCTGTTTTTT.

This clonotype was seen once. The junction shows a germline mismatch at one end, possibly a read error. The chain employs TRBV4-2 and TRBJ2-2; 9 nucleotides align to TRBD2. There are 16 residues in the CDR3. CDR1 and CDR2 from the germline V gene are LGHNA and YNFKEQ. The CDR3 loop reads CASSQDPAGGKGELSF. The CDR3 DNA reads as TGTGCCAGCAGCCAGGACCCAGCGGGGGGCAAGGGGGAGCTGTCGTTT.

This clonotype turned up a few times. The V gene is TRBV7-7, the J gene TRBJ2-5, with a weak D call TRBD1 (5 bases). CDR1 is SSHAT and CDR2 is FNYEAQ in the germline V gene (reference sequence). V lost 5 bases and J lost 5, with 12 bases in between. CDR3 length: 13 residues. DNA for the CDR3: TGTGCCAGCAGCCAAGGGGTCGGGGAGACCCAGTACTTC. Translating gives CASSQGVGETQYF.

Remarks on this clonotype: The CDR3 carries no conserved terminal phenylalanine or tryptophan, so it likely arises from a read error. The DNA is omitted, as the CDR3 cannot be located on it reliably, and the CDR3 follows TCRdb's listing. The chain combines TRBV11-2 with TRBJ2-2; the DNA was not compared with TRBD1, the D call given in the table. Inclusive of both ends, the CDR3 amounts to 14 amino acids. Germline V gene sequence: CDR1 SGHAT, CDR2 FQNNGV. The chain's CDR3 is CASRTDSDTGELFP.